These 2 T cell receptor beta chains were all obtained from the same sample, sequenced in a study of CD8 T cells in ankylosing spondylitis. TCRdb ran MiXCR on the 5' RACE reads and lists one entry per CDR3 protein. Of a few hundred thousand distinct CDR3 sequences in the sample, about a fifth were seen once. Sequencing input: blood, either unsorted or a sorted T cell fraction (not recorded which). The receptors stem from a female donor with ankylosing spondylitis or in good health (not recorded which).

DNA for the CDR3: TGTGCCAGCAGCTTGTTCGGCAGAACAGGAGCCAAAAACATTCAGTACTTC. Protein sequence: CASSLFGRTGAKNIQYF. The chain uses TRBV5-4 and TRBJ2-4; weak D call: TRBD1 (5 bases). Germline assignment: CDR1 SGHNT and CDR2 YYREEE (reference sequence). Trimming took off 1 base at V and 0 bases at J, with 14 bases between the two ends. This CDR3 has 17 residues.

The V gene is TRBV7-2, the J gene TRBJ2-6; TRBD1 aligns across 11 bases. Germline CDR1 reads SGHTA; CDR2 reads FQGNSA. CDR3 size: 16 residues. Trimming at V came to 6 bases and at J to 2 bases, leaving 3 bases not matched to a gene. This chain's CDR3 is CASSRTGGAGANVLTF. The CDR3 coding sequence is TGTGCCAGCAGTCGGACAGGGGGCGCTGGGGCCAACGTCCTGACTTTC.